One T cell receptor (beta chain) is described in this entry. This clone was counted a few times. It has no known antigen specificity. No base qualities exist here, and no much larger clone lies one base off it. The library relied on PCR. The sequencer listed for this sample is Illumina HiSeq 4000. High-throughput sequencing was used to profile the TCR beta-chain CDR3 region of each patient. As for how the authors treated the data: A classifier to discriminate distant-metastatic papillary thyroid cancer patients was built from CDR3 differences across clinicopathological groups. The Shannon index was used to assess repertoire diversity, and the Morisita-Horn index was used to assess tumor-blood repertoire similarity. TCRdb redid the processing of the public reads, applying fastp at Q25 and MiXCR, and retained in-frame beta chains. Here the V and J calls rest on TCRdb's processing, not on the authors' analysis. The sample includes around 70,000 clones, with less than 20% observed a single time. In total, the top ten clones hold roughly 13% of the sample.

The sample belongs to a study of metastatic and nonmetastatic thyroid tumors (dated by TCRdb to the early 2020s). Study-wide context: For patients with malignant and with benign thyroid disease, the researchers compared repertoires between peripheral blood samples and tumor or nodule tissue samples. The study at large found these results: TCR beta diversity was reported as significantly higher in malignant tumors than in benign nodules, in both blood and tumor samples.

V and J are truncated by 3 bases and 6 bases respectively, leaving an intervening sequence of 21 bases. The CDR3 runs 15 residues from the cysteine to the phenylalanine. Only the CDR3 DNA stays, 45 bases, in frame from base 1. From the germline V gene (reference sequence), CDR1 is DFQATT and CDR2 is SNEGSKA. Before undergoing thyroid surgery, none of the patients had been given any kind of treatment. Using T-cell receptor beta sequencing, the researchers looked back retrospectively at clinical samples from patients, gathered between the early 2010s and the late 2010s. The source of this sequence is a female donor with papillary thyroid cancer or a benign thyroid nodule (not recorded which). Some clones in this sample may be carry-over from other donors' samples. Sequencing was done on a sample of blood. Rearrangement joined TRBV20-1 to TRBJ2-7; tentative D gene TRBD1, with 6 bases matching. The DNA sequence reads TGCAGTGCTAGCTCCACAGGGAGCGCACCCTCCGAGCAGTACTTC. It translates to CSASSTGSAPSEQYF.